This TCR beta chain was retrieved from a study of shared clonotypes between healthy human individuals (dated by TCRdb to about 2020). At the level of the whole study: A couple of women and three men aged 18 to 49 years were included in the cohort. Libraries were prepared and TCR repertoires were sequenced by different laboratories using diverse techniques, in order to increase sequencing depth and limit assay-specific biases. For each donor, three plates each were used for CD4 naive and CD4 memory, two plates were used for CD8 naive, and one plate was used for CD8 memory. The study deeply sequenced blood TCR repertoires of five healthy adults to estimate repertoire size and the extent of clonotype sharing between individuals. Leukapheresis yielded between about 0.85 and 10 billion PBMCs per donor. Beyond this particular receptor, the publication reports: Sampling was restricted to blood, and TCR repertoires in tissues likely differ from the TCR repertoires found in blood. Clonotypes shared by all four sorted-subset donors showed higher generation probabilities than non-shared clonotypes. When a handful of donors were compared, the shared fraction of clonotypes was about 5.2% for naive CD4, 3.5% to 4% for naive CD8, 2.3% for memory CD4, and roughly 0.4% for memory CD8. Pairwise subsampling led to the expectation that sequencing depth would affect the degree of clonotype sharing among donors. Naive subsets generally had larger estimated clonotype richness than memory subsets did. The genetic and exposure-history diversity represented was limited by the small number of donors. Incomplete sequencing was indicated by rarefaction of sorted-subset datasets, despite the large sequencing depth.

Using the deep immunoSEQ assay, TCR CDR3 regions were amplified from genomic DNA by multiplex PCR. Extracted genomic DNA from each cell subset was spread evenly across all wells of several immunoSEQ 96-well plates, with each plate serving as a replicate. For sorted subsets, roughly 200 ng genomic DNA, equal to 30,000 or so T cell genomes, was loaded into each replicate PCR. Purified libraries were quantified with a Qubit 3.0 fluorometer, sized on a Bioanalyzer 2100, and re-quantified with the KAPA Library Quantification kit. Every immunoSEQ 96-well plate was sequenced on a dedicated single-read 150-cycle Illumina NextSeq 550 flow cell. Per the authors' processing: Because the immunoSEQ output held only junctional sequences and lacked quality scores, the filtering could not match the filtering applied to full-length reads. To assign V/J genes and CDR3, sequences were annotated against IMGT germline references using PyIR, a Python wrapper for IgBLAST v1.9. Reads with weak V/J assignments (E-value above 1e-6), missing CDR3, stop codons, out-of-frame junctions, or ambiguous translated residues were removed. V3J clonotypes were defined as sequences sharing an identical inferred V gene, J gene, and CDR3 amino acid sequence. Percentage overlap between repertoires was computed as shared unique clonotypes divided by the size of the smaller repertoire. RTK rarefaction, the Chao1 estimator, and Recon v2.1 estimates of unobserved clonotypes were used to assess repertoire richness. OLGA was used to compute generation probabilities for all TCRbeta clonotypes that the gDNA method yielded from a handful of donors. TCRdb took over this immuneACCESS table, retaining in-frame rearrangements with V and J assigned. Such tables are incomplete; in checked studies, under half of the missing clones stem from an unresolved V gene, and the remainder is unexplained. V and J calls and clone size are given by that table; D and trimming were obtained from the DNA. This sample gives more than 2,000,000 clones in total; approximately 95% of them show up just once. The ten top clones hold 0.3% to 0.4% of the sample.

The donors were healthy, HIV-negative adults who had no recently reported acute infections or vaccinations. Only Caucasian adults living in Nashville, Tennessee, USA were represented among the donors. Magnetic negative selection was used to enrich CD4+ T cells, after which naive cells were positively selected on CD45RA and the negative fraction became the memory subset. Blood was obtained by leukapheresis, after which PBMCs were separated by Ficoll-Histopaque density gradient centrifugation and cryopreserved in liquid nitrogen vapor phase. Analytical flow cytometry was used to check the purity and quantity of each magnetically sorted T cell population. Genomic DNA was isolated from each sorted fraction and quantified by UV absorbance on a Nanodrop 2000c. V and J are trimmed by 4 bases and 3 bases, and the gene matches miss 11 bases of the junction. Inclusive of the bounding cysteine and phenylalanine, the CDR3 is 15 residues long. The DNA shown is the 45-base CDR3, in frame from base 1. The germline V gene supplies CDR1 SQVTM and CDR2 ANQGSEA.

Regarding this clone: Its antigen is unknown. No quality values exist for individual bases; no much larger clone is one base distant.

This TCR derives from a man aged 18 to 29 in good health. Some clones in this sample may be carry-over from other donors' samples. Sequenced material: naive CD4+ T cells from PBMCs. Read against the paper, the sample's cell subset or site label means: CD45RA+ positively selected. The rearrangement combines TRBV29-1 with TRBJ2-7; 8 bases in the middle match TRBD2. The sequenced DNA: TGCAGCGTTGGGCAGTTTGCGGGAGGATTCTACGAGCAGTACTTC. This translates into CSVGQFAGGFYEQYF.